This entry describes one TCR beta chain. The antigen remains unidentified. TCRdb processed the 5' RACE reads anew with MiXCR; each CDR3 protein has one entry. This sample has some 270,000 distinct CDR3 sequences, with roughly 32% found just once. The sample is drawn from a study of CD8 T cells in ankylosing spondylitis. Study-level findings and limits: A TCR beta motif of 7 to 9 highly homologous variants seemed to mark ankylosing spondylitis blood.

The CDR3 is made up of 16 amino acids. Germline assignment: CDR1 DFQATT and CDR2 SNEGSKA (reference sequence). The V gene lost 0 bases and the J gene lost 0 bases, with 12 bases spanning the gap. This chain links TRBV20-1 with TRBJ1-3; D perhaps matches TRBD1 (5 bases). This sequence was found in a male donor with ankylosing spondylitis or in good health (not recorded which). The sequencing input was blood, either unsorted or a sorted T cell fraction (not recorded which). Here the CDR3 DNA reads TGCAGTGCTAGAGATGGGGCGGCTCCCTCTGGAAACACCATATATTTT. Amino acid sequence: CSARDGAAPSGNTIYF.